These 8 T cell receptor beta chains were all obtained from the same sample, sequenced in a study of T cell responses to AZD1222 COVID-19 vaccine. Sequencing used immunoSEQ multiplex PCR; TCRdb keeps in-frame clones, though not all of them. The sample lists 150,000 to 200,000 clones; more than 80% were seen once. Sample: peripheral blood, taken on day 0 of AZD1222 vaccination. The source of these receptors is an adult in good health.

This clone was observed a handful of times. This rearrangement joins TRBV19 to TRBJ2-7; D gene ambiguous. The CDR3 runs 14 residues. Germline assignment: CDR1 LNHDA and CDR2 SQIVND (reference sequence). V was trimmed by 5 bases and J by 2 bases, leaving 13 bases between them. CDR3 sequence reads: CASSPRKFPYEQYF. CDR3 nucleotides: TGTGCCAGTAGTCCCCGGAAGTTTCCCTACGAGCAGTACTTC.

The CDR3: CASSLESERDYGYTF. CDR3 bases: TGTGCCAGCAGCTTAGAATCGGAGAGGGACTATGGCTACACCTTC. The chain employs TRBV7-6 and TRBJ1-2; no definite D call. The CDR3 sequence is 15 residues long. The germline V gene has CDR1 SGHVS and CDR2 FNYEAQ. Deletions cut 1 base from V and 3 bases from J, with 12 bases between.

The chain joins TRBV27 to TRBJ1-4; D not certain. The germline V gene encodes CDR1 MNHEY and CDR2 SMNVEV (reference sequence). The V and J ends lost 5 bases and 0 bases respectively, with 19 bases between them. CDR3 length equals 18 residues. For the CDR3, the DNA is TGTGCCAGCAGTCCTCTTTTTGACGGATTCGCAACTAATGAAAAACTGTTTTTT. It codes for CASSPLFDGFATNEKLFF.

V and J are TRBV7-2 and TRBJ1-2; TRBD1 matches 11 bases. This CDR3 region has 17 residues. CDR1 and CDR2 (germline): SGHTA, FQGNSA. V shed 1 base, J shed 4 bases, and the junction held 8 bases outside the gene matches. This chain's CDR3 is CASSLGGTGGVGYGYTF. The CDR3 nucleotides read TGTGCCAGCAGCTTAGGAGGGACAGGGGGAGTTGGCTATGGCTACACCTTC.

The chain links TRBV30 to TRBJ2-5, with 7 bases that match TRBD2. The V gene's germline CDR1 is GTSNPN and CDR2 SVGIG (reference sequence). With V trimmed by 4 bases and J by 3 bases, 14 bases remained unmatched. This CDR3 has 16 amino acids. CDR3 region: CAWTQKRLAREETQYF. Here the CDR3 DNA reads TGTGCCTGGACTCAAAAGCGACTAGCCAGGGAAGAGACCCAGTACTTC.

The chain has TRBV9 and TRBJ2-7; TRBD2 aligns across 11 bases. The ends lost 4 bases at V and 3 bases at J; junction bases unmatched: 3. The germline CDR1 and CDR2 sequences are SGDLS and YYNGEE. This CDR3 comprises 14 residues. CDR3 sequence: CASSITSGSYEQYF. In DNA form, the CDR3 reads TGTGCCAGCAGCATCACTAGCGGGAGCTACGAGCAGTACTTC.

The CDR3 region is CASSDRLRHQPQHF. The CDR3 region has the DNA TGTGCCAGTAGTGATAGACTGCGGCATCAGCCCCAGCATTTT. V is TRBV19 and J is TRBJ1-5; the D is unclear. The CDR3 has 14 residues. Trimming took 5 bases from V and 5 from J, leaving 13 bases between them. Germline-derived CDR1 and CDR2 are LNHDA and SQIVND (reference sequence).

The chain links TRBV5-4 to TRBJ1-3; no clear D gene. V was clipped by 0 bases and J by 8 bases, with 18 bases between them. CDR1 is SGHNT, CDR2 YYREEE, per germline (reference sequence). This CDR3 has 16 residues. CDR3 sequence: CASSLDYTDVRDTIYF. CDR3 sequence (DNA): TGTGCCAGCAGCTTGGATTACACGGACGTTCGGGACACCATATATTTT.